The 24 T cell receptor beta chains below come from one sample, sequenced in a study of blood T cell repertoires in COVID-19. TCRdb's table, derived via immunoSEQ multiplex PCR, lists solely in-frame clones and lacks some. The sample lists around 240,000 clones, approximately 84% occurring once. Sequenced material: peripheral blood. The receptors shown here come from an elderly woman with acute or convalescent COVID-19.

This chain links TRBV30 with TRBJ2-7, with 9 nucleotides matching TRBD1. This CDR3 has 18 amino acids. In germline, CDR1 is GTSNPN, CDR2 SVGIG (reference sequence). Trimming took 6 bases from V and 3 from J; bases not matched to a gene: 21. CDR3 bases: TGTGCCTGCCTACTACCGAGGGGTGGGACAGGGCCCCTCTACGAGCAGTACTTC. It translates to CACLLPRGGTGPLYEQYF. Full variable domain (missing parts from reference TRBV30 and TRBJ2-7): SQTIHQWPATLVQPVGSPLSLECTVEGTSNPNLYWYRQAAGRGLQLLFYSVGIGQISSEVPQNLSASRPQDRQFILSSKKLLLSDSGFYLCACLLPRGGTGPLYEQYFGPGTRLTVT.

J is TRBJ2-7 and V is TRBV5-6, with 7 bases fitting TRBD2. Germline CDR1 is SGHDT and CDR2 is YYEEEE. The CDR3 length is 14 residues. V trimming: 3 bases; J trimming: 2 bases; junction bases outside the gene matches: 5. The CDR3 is CASSSSGYTYEQYF. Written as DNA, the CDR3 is TGTGCCAGCAGCTCTAGCGGTTACACCTACGAGCAGTACTTC.

The CDR3 sequence: CASSRRTGNSYEQYF. The DNA of the CDR3 is TGTGCCAGCAGTCGCCGGACAGGGAACTCCTACGAGCAGTACTTC. The gene calls are TRBV27 and TRBJ2-7; 8 bases line up with TRBD1. After removal of 5 bases from V and 0 bases from J, the junction contained 6 bases not matched to a gene. CDR1 and CDR2 (germline): MNHEY, SMNVEV (reference sequence). This CDR3 region has 15 residues.

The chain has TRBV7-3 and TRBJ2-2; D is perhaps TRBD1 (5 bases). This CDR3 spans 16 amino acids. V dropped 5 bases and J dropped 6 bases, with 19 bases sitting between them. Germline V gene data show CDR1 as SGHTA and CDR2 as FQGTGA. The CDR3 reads CASSLAGALGAGELFF. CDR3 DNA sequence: TGTGCCAGCAGCCTTGCTGGGGCGCTGGGTGCCGGGGAGCTGTTTTTT.

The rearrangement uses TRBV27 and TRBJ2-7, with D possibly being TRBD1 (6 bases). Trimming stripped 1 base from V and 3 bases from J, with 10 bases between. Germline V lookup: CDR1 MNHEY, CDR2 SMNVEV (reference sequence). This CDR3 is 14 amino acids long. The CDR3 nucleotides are TGTGCCAGCAGTTTATTTCAGGGGTTCTACGAGCAGTACTTC. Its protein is CASSLFQGFYEQYF.

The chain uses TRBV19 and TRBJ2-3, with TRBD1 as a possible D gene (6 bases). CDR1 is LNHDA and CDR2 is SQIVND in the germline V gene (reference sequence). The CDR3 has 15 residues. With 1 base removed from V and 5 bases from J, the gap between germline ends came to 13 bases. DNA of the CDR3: TGTGCCAGTAGTATAGGTCTGGGGGCAGGAGATACGCAGTATTTT. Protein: CASSIGLGAGDTQYF. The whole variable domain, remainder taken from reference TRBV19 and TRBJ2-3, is DGGITQSPKYLFRKEGQNVTLSCEQNLNHDAMYWYRQDPGQGLRLIYYSQIVNDFQKGDIAEGYSVSREKKESFPLTVTSAQKNPTAFYLCASSIGLGAGDTQYFGPGTRLTVL.

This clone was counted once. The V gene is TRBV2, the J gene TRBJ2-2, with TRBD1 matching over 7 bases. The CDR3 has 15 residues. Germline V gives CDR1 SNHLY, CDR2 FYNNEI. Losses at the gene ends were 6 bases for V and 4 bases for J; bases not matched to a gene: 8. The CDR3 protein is CASRWGPGGTGELFF. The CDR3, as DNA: TGTGCCAGCAGATGGGGGCCAGGGGGCACCGGGGAGCTGTTTTTT.

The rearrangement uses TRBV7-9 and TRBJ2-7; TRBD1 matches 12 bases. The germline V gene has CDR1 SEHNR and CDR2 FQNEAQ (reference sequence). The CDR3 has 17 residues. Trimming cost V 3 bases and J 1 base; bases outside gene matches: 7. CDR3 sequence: CASSFGTGGLGSYEQYF. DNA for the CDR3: TGTGCCAGCAGCTTTGGGACAGGGGGCCTGGGATCCTACGAGCAGTACTTC.

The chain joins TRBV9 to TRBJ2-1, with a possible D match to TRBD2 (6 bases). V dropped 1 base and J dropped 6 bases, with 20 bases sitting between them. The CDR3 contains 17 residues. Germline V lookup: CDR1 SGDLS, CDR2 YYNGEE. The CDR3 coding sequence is TGTGCCAGCAGCGTAATCGGGTCGGCGGGGCGTGTCAATGAGCAGTTCTTC. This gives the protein CASSVIGSAGRVNEQFF.

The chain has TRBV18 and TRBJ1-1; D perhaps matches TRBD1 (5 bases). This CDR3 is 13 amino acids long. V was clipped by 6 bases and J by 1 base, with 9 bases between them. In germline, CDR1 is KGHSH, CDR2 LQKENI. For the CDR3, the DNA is TGTGCCAGCTCCCGGGGGGGGAACACTGAAGCTTTCTTT. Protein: CASSRGGNTEAFF.

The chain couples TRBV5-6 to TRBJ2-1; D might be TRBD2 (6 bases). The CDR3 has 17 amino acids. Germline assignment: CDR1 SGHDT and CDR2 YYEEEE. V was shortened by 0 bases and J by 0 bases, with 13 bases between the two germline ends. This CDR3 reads CASSLEVAVGSYNEQFF. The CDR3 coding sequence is TGTGCCAGCAGCTTGGAGGTAGCGGTAGGCTCCTACAATGAGCAGTTCTTC.

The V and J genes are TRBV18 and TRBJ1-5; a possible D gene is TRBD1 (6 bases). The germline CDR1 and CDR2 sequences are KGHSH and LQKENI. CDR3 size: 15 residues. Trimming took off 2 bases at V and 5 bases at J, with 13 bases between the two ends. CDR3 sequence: CASSPGLAGDQPQHF. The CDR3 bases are TGTGCCAGCTCACCAGGGTTGGCAGGGGATCAGCCCCAGCATTTT.

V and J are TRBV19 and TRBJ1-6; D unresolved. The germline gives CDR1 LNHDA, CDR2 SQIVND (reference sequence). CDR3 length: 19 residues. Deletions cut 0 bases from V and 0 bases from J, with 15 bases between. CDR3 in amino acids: CASSIDLSKFSSYNSPLHF. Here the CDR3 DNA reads TGTGCCAGTAGTATAGATCTTTCGAAGTTCAGCTCCTATAATTCACCCCTCCACTTT.

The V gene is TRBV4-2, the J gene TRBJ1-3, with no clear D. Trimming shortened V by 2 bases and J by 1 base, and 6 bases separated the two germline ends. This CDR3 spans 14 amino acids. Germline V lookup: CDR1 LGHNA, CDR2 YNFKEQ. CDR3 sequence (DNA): TGTGCCAGCAGCCAACCCGGGTCTGGAAACACCATATATTTT. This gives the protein CASSQPGSGNTIYF.

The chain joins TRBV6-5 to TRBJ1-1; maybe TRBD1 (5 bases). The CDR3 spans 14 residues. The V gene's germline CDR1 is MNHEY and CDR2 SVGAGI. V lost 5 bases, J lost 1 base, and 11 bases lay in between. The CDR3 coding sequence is TGTGCCAGCAGTACGGACACCAGGAACACTGAAGCTTTCTTT. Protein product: CASSTDTRNTEAFF.

DNA of the CDR3: TGCAGCGTTGAACAGGGGCACCAGTACTTC. Amino acid sequence: CSVEQGHQYF. The chain joins TRBV29-1 to TRBJ2-7, with D perhaps matching TRBD1 (6 bases). The V end lost 2 bases, the J end lost 10 bases, and 9 bases lay between the germline ends. This CDR3 contains 10 residues. Germline V gene sequence: CDR1 SQVTM, CDR2 ANQGSEA.

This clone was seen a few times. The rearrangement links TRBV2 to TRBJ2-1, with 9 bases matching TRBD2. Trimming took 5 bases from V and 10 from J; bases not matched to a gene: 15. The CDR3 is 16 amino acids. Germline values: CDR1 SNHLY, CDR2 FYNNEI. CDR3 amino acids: CASSTLGGRAGGEQFF. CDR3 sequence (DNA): TGTGCCAGCAGTACCTTAGGCGGGAGGGCCGGGGGCGAGCAGTTCTTC. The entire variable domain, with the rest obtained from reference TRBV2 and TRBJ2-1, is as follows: EPEVTQTPSHQVTQMGQEVILRCVPISNHLYFYWYRQILGQKVEFLVSFYNNEISEKSEIFDDQFSVERPDGSNFTLKIRSTKLEDSAMYFCASSTLGGRAGGEQFFGPGTRLTVL.

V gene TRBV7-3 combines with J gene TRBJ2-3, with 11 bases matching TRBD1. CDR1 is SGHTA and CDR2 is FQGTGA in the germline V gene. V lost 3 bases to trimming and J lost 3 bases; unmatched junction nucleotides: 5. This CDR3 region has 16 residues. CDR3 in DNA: TGTGCCAGCAGCTTGGGACAGGGGGTGGGGACAGATACGCAGTATTTT. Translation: CASSLGQGVGTDTQYF.

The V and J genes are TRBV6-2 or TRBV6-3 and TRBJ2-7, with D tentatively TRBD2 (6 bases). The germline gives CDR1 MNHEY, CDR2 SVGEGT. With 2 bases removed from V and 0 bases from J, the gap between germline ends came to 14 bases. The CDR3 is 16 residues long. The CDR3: CASSYSAGSRSYEQYF. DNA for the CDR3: TGTGCCAGCAGTTACAGTGCCGGGAGTCGCTCCTACGAGCAGTACTTC.

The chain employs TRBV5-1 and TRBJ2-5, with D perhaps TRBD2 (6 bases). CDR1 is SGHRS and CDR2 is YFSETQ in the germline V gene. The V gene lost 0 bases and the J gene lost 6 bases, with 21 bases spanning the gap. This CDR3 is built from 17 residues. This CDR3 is CASSLGNAFGGVQTQYF. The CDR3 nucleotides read TGCGCCAGCAGCTTGGGGAATGCCTTCGGGGGAGTTCAGACCCAGTACTTC.

CDR3 loop: CASSQVVGLAAFYEQFF. The CDR3 bases are TGCGCCAGCAGCCAAGTGGTGGGACTAGCGGCTTTCTATGAGCAGTTCTTC. This chain joins TRBV4-1 and TRBJ2-1, with 11 bases aligning to TRBD2. CDR3 length equals 17 residues. The germline gives CDR1 MGHRA, CDR2 YSYEKL. Trimming at V came to 1 base and at J to 8 bases, leaving 10 bases not matched to a gene.

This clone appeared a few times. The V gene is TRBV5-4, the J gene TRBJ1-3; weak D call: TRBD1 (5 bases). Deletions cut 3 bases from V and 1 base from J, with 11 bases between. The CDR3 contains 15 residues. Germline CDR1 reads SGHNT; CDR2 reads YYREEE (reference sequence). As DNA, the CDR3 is TGTGCCAGCAGCTCCCATGGGACTTCTGGAAACACCATATATTTT. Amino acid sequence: CASSSHGTSGNTIYF.

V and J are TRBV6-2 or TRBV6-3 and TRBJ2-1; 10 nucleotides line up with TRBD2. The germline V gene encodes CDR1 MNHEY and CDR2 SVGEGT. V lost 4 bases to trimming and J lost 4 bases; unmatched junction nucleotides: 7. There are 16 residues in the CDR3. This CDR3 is CASSSTRTSGYNEQFF. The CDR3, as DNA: TGTGCCAGCAGTTCCACGCGGACTAGCGGTTACAATGAGCAGTTCTTC.

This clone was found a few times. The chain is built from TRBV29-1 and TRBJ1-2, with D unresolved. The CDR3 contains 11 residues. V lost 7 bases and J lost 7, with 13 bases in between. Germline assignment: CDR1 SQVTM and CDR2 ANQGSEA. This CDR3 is CSAPSISGYTF. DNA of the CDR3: TGCAGCGCCCCATCTATCTCTGGCTACACCTTC.